The entry below describes one T cell receptor beta chain. Germline-derived CDR1 and CDR2 are SGHKS and YYEKEE (reference sequence). The CDR3 spans 15 residues. V was trimmed by 6 bases and J by 0 bases, leaving 12 bases between them. This sample stems from a study of shared clonotypes between healthy human individuals. Clones were read by immunoSEQ multiplex PCR, and TCRdb kept only the in-frame ones, dropping some. The sample lists about 1.1 million clones; roughly 80% were seen once. This sequence was found in a man in his late teens or twenties in good health. Some clones in this sample may be carry-over from other donors' samples. Sequenced: memory CD4+ T cells from PBMCs. Subset indicated: CD45RA-negative fraction. The rearrangement joins TRBV5-5 to TRBJ2-2; weak D call: TRBD2 (6 bases). CDR3 loop: CASTLRGANTGELFF. The CDR3 bases are TGTGCCAGCACCCTGCGGGGCGCGAACACCGGGGAGCTGTTTTTT. Full variable domain (missing parts from reference TRBV5-5 and TRBJ2-2): DAGVTQSPTHLIKTRGQQVTLRCSPISGHKSVSWYQQVLGQGPQFIFQYYEKEERGRGNFPDRFSARQFPNYSSELNVNALLLGDSALYLCASTLRGANTGELFFGEGSRLTVL.